A single TCR beta chain is shown here with its context. Its antigen is undetermined. The V gene's germline CDR1 is MNHNS and CDR2 SASEGT. The V end lost 2 bases, the J end lost 4 bases, and 14 bases lay between the germline ends. The CDR3 is 15 residues long. The data originate from a study of CD8 T cells in ankylosing spondylitis. Whole-study findings and limits: In ankylosing spondylitis patients, matched synovial fluid reportedly showed significant enrichment of disease-linked clones. Made up of several highly homologous variants, a TCR beta motif appeared characteristic of ankylosing spondylitis blood.

From the 5' RACE reads, TCRdb called clonotypes with MiXCR, one entry per CDR3 protein. The sample lists tens of thousands of distinct CDR3 sequences, 6.2% occurring once. This clonotype originated in a male donor with ankylosing spondylitis. Sequenced: synovial fluid, either unsorted or a sorted T cell fraction (not recorded which). The chain has TRBV6-1 and TRBJ1-2; the D is unclear. The CDR3 DNA sequence: TGTGCCAGCAGTGAATCTGGCAGGAGGGCCTATGGCTACACCTTC. This gives the protein CASSESGRRAYGYTF.